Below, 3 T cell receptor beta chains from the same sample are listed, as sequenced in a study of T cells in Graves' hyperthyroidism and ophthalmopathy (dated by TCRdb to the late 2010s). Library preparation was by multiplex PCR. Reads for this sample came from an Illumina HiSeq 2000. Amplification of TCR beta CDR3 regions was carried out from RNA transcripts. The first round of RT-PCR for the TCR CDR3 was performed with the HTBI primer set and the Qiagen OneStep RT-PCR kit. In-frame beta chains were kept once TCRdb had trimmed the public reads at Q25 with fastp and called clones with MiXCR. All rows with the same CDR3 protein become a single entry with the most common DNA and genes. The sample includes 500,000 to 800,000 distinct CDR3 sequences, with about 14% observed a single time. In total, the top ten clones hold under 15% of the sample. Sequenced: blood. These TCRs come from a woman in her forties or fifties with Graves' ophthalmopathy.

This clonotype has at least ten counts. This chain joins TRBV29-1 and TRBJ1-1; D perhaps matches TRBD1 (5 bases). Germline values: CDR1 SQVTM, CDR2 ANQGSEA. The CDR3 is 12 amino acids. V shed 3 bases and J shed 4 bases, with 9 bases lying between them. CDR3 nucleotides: TGCAGCGTTGAGGGGGGGGGCACTGAAGCTTTCTTT. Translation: CSVEGGGTEAFF.

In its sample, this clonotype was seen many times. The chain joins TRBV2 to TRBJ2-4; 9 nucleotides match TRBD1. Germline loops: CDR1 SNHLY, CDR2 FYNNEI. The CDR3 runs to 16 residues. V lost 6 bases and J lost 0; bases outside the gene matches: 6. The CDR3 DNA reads TGTGCCAGCAGAGAACAGGGGGCCGTAGCCAAAAACATTCAGTACTTC. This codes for CASREQGAVAKNIQYF.

The CDR3, as DNA: TGTGCCAGCAGCTTGGTAGGGCCCCCTGAGCAGTTCTTC. It specifies CASSLVGPPEQFF. The chain recombines TRBV5-4 with TRBJ2-1; D unresolved. The germline V gene encodes CDR1 SGHNT and CDR2 YYREEE (reference sequence). The CDR3 spans 13 residues. Trimming stripped 0 bases from V and 9 bases from J, with 10 bases between. The full variable domain, its missing parts supplied by reference TRBV5-4 and TRBJ2-1, is ETGVTQSPTHLIKTRGQQVTLRCSSQSGHNTVSWYQQALGQGPQFIFQYYREEENGRGNFPPRFSGLQFPNYSSELNVNALELDDSALYLCASSLVGPPEQFFGPGTRLTVL.